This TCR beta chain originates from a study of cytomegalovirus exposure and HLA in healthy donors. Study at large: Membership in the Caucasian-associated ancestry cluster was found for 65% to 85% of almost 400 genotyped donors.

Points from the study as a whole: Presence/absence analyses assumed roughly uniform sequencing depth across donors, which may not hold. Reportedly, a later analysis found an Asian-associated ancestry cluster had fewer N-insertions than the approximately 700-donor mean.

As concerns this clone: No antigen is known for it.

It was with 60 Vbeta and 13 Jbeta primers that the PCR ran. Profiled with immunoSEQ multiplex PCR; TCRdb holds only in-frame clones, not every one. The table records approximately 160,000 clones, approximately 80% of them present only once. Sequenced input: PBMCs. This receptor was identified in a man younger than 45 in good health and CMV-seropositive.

The CDR3 DNA is TGCGCCAGCAGCTTGGGGGGAGGATCCTACGAGCAGTACTTC. Its translation: CASSLGGGSYEQYF. J is TRBJ2-7 and V is TRBV5-1; perhaps TRBD2 as D (6 bases). The germline V gene has CDR1 SGHRS and CDR2 YFSETQ. With 0 bases removed from V and 1 base from J, the gap between germline ends came to 8 bases. The CDR3 has 14 amino acids.